Listed below are T cell receptor beta chains from one sample, sequenced in a study of cytomegalovirus exposure and HLA in healthy donors. Sequenced by immunoSEQ multiplex PCR; TCRdb stores in-frame clones only, minus some. The sample holds tens of thousands of clones, roughly 79% seen once. What was sequenced was PBMCs. The source is a man aged 50-59 years in good health and CMV-seronegative. The CDR3 runs from the conserved cysteine through the conserved F or W. A D gene is named only where the DNA matches it firmly. Rows give clone size only sometimes, using once, few, many, or a class for an expanded clone.

CDR3aa,CDR3nt,len,j_gene,abundance,v_gene,d_gene
CARSKGQGAGAKNIQYF,TGTGCCCGTAGTAAAGGACAGGGGGCAGGAGCCAAAAACATTCAGTACTTC,17,TRBJ2-4,few,TRBV19,TRBD1
CASSYGGGNQPQHF,TGTGCCAGCAGTTACGGGGGGGGCAATCAGCCCCAGCATTTT,14,TRBJ1-5,few,TRBV6-5,NA
CASSIEKTNYGYTF,TGTGCCAGTAGTATTGAGAAAACTAACTATGGCTACACCTTC,14,TRBJ1-2,NA,TRBV19,NA
CASRRTQGYEQYF,TGTGCCAGCAGAAGAACACAGGGCTACGAGCAGTACTTC,13,TRBJ2-7,NA,TRBV6-1,NA
CASASSGGAHEQYF,TGTGCCAGCGCCAGTTCCGGGGGGGCCCACGAGCAGTACTTC,14,TRBJ2-7,NA,TRBV6-5,TRBD2
CASSPTGTGNTIYF,TGTGCCAGCTCACCAACAGGGACTGGAAACACCATATATTTT,14,TRBJ1-3,NA,TRBV18,NA
CASSPLSAISNQPQHF,TGTGCCAGCTCACCACTCTCCGCGATTAGCAATCAGCCCCAGCATTTT,16,TRBJ1-5,NA,TRBV18,NA
CASRTSGRSSYNEQFF,TGTGCCAGTAGGACTAGCGGAAGAAGCTCCTACAATGAGCAGTTCTTC,16,TRBJ2-1,NA,TRBV19,TRBD2
CASSFSGTNTDTQYF,TGTGCCAGCAGCTTTAGCGGGACCAACACAGATACGCAGTATTTT,15,TRBJ2-3,NA,TRBV7-9,TRBD2
CASSPRDSSNYGYTF,TGTGCCAGCTCACCACGGGACAGTTCTAACTATGGCTACACCTTC,15,TRBJ1-2,few,TRBV18,TRBD1
CAWSPPDRAHTIYF,TGTGCCTGGAGTCCGCCGGACAGAGCACACACCATATATTTT,14,TRBJ1-3,NA,TRBV30,NA
CASRQGPNTGELFF,TGTGCCAGTAGACAGGGACCGAACACCGGGGAGCTGTTTTTT,14,TRBJ2-2,NA,TRBV19,NA
CASSFQQGRDEQYF,TGTGCCAGCAGTTTCCAACAGGGAAGAGACGAGCAGTACTTC,14,TRBJ2-7,NA,TRBV6-5,NA
CASSSWRSGANVLTF,TGTGCCAGCAGCTCCTGGAGATCTGGGGCCAACGTCCTGACTTTC,15,TRBJ2-6,NA,TRBV13,NA
CASSHGDSQQHF,TGCGCCAGCAGCCACGGAGACAGTCAACAGCATTTT,12,TRBJ1-5,NA,TRBV4-1,NA
CASSVERWGGRDEQYF,TGTGCCAGCAGCGTAGAGAGGTGGGGGGGGCGCGACGAGCAGTACTTC,16,TRBJ2-7,NA,TRBV9,NA
CASSTGFGNTIYF,TGTGCCAGCAGTACGGGTTTTGGAAACACCATATATTTT,13,TRBJ1-3,NA,TRBV27,NA
CASSEAGRGQYF,TGTGCCAGCAGTGAAGCCGGGAGAGGCCAGTACTTC,12,TRBJ2-5,NA,TRBV2,NA
CASSQGAYDRSYEQYF,TGCGCCAGCAGCCAAGGGGCGTACGACAGGTCCTACGAGCAGTACTTC,16,TRBJ2-7,NA,TRBV4-1,NA
CASSFGRGDEQYF,TGTGCCAGCAGCTTCGGACGGGGGGACGAGCAGTACTTC,13,TRBJ2-7,once,TRBV7-2,TRBD2
CASSQGRALAVAKNIQYF,TGCGCCAGCAGCCAAGGCCGCGCGCTAGCGGTAGCCAAAAACATTCAGTACTTC,18,TRBJ2-4,NA,TRBV4-1,TRBD2
CAISESASRNTEAFF,TGTGCCATCAGTGAGTCGGCCAGTCGGAACACTGAAGCTTTCTTT,15,TRBJ1-1,few,TRBV10-3,NA
CASSGGTGELFF,TGTGCCTCCTCGGGGGGAACCGGGGAGCTGTTTTTT,12,TRBJ2-2,once,TRBV30,TRBD2
CASSLSYRANEKLFF,TGTGCCAGCAGCTTGAGTTACAGGGCTAATGAAAAACTGTTTTTT,15,TRBJ1-4,NA,TRBV5-4,NA
CASSLAGGTYEQYF,TGTGCCAGCAGCTTAGCGGGAGGGACCTACGAGCAGTACTTC,14,TRBJ2-7,NA,TRBV7-2,TRBD2
CASSNGSGGPYYEQYF,TGTGCCAGCAGCAATGGGTCGGGAGGCCCTTACTACGAGCAGTACTTC,16,TRBJ2-7,NA,TRBV21-1,NA
CASSPRRVASGRAVDEQFF,TGTGCCAGCAGCCCTCGGAGGGTAGCTAGCGGGAGGGCCGTGGATGAGCAGTTCTTC,19,TRBJ2-1,NA,TRBV7-9,TRBD2
CASSGYRNTEAFF,TGTGCCAGCAGCGGATACAGGAACACTGAAGCTTTCTTT,13,TRBJ1-1,NA,TRBV7-3,NA